This paragraph reports one TCR beta chain. This clone's antigen is unknown. Base-call qualities are not available, and no considerably larger clone is one nucleotide away. This sample was included in a study of blood T cell repertoires in COVID-19 (dated by TCRdb to about 2020). A note on the overall study: Collaborator samples came from the United States, Italy and Spain and covered acute and convalescent phases of COVID-19. The material from the prospective study consisted of cDNA or gDNA derived from T cells, B-cell-depleted T cells, or PBMCs. The dataset comprised deeply sampled blood TCRbeta repertoires from subjects exposed to, actively infected with, or recovered from COVID-19. The repertoires were released in a freely available public database intended as a resource for research on the immune response to SARS-CoV-2. Samples were obtained from the ongoing ImmuneRACE study (first 160 participants) and from some 1,300 subjects provided by 6 global collaborators. A de-identified subject ID, COVID-19 status, age in years and sex were almost always included in the sample metadata. HLA class I and class II types, where available, came from metadata supplied by the sample provider rather than from assay-based typing. On the study overall, not on this receptor specifically: The quantity of clinical and demographic metadata differed by source and by participant and was supplied without curation.

Cut back by 0 bases and 4 bases, the V and J ends lie 12 bases apart. Sequences LGHNA (CDR1) and YSLEER (CDR2) are obtained from the germline V gene. The CDR3 runs 16 amino acids, cysteine and phenylalanine included. CDR3 DNA only is kept here, 48 bases in frame from base 1. One collaborating source in Seattle enrolled patients during active infection and followed them longitudinally through the course of disease. Collaborating institutions collected whole blood in K2EDTA tubes following their own protocols. For TCRbeta analysis, collaborators shipped samples as frozen whole blood, isolated PBMCs, or DNA extracted from either of those sample types. The immunoSEQ Assay, a bias-controlled multiplex PCR, was used to amplify TCRbeta CDR3 regions from genomic DNA. The paper's processing steps were these. The number of nucleated cells in each sample was estimated from the amplification of reference gene primers within the assay. To quantify the absolute abundance of each unique TCRbeta CDR3 rearrangement, sequence reads were collapsed and filtered. For each sample, productive Simpson clonality was calculated by taking the square root of Simpson's diversity index across productive rearrangements. Drawn from immuneACCESS, this table holds only the in-frame rearrangements with V and J called that TCRdb kept. Clones are partly lost; checked studies trace under half to an unresolved V gene and leave the rest unexplained. That table is the source of V, J and clone size, and D and trimming were worked out from the DNA. This sample is represented by about 410,000 clones; around 89% of them were singletons. The biggest ten clones account for roughly 1.6% of the sample.

This clonotype was obtained from a woman between 35 and 50 years old with COVID-19, enrolled during active disease. The sample taken for sequencing was peripheral blood. The chain is assembled from TRBV4-3 and TRBJ1-4; perhaps TRBD1 is the D gene, with 6 bases matching. CDR3 reads: CASSQDLRGNNEKLFF. Here is the DNA: TGCGCCAGCAGCCAAGACCTCAGGGGAAATAATGAAAAACTGTTTTTT.